Presented here are 21 T cell receptor beta chains from one specimen sequenced in a study of blood T cells in healthy people across ages. Alongside a J-beta primer mix, a sample-barcoded 5' primer served in a second PCR lasting roughly 7 to 12 cycles. In TCRdb, the 5' RACE reads were re-called with MiXCR into one record per CDR3 protein. Among 700,000 to 800,000 distinct CDR3 sequences listed, about 42% were seen once. Sequencing was done on a sample of blood. These receptors originate from a woman between 55 and 75 years old in good health.

This clonotype was picked up a small number of times. The V gene is TRBV9, the J gene TRBJ2-1; the D gene could be TRBD1 or TRBD2 (5 bases each). This CDR3 comprises 14 residues. Trimming shortened V by 7 bases and J by 8 bases, and 19 bases separated the two germline ends. From germline, CDR1 is SGDLS and CDR2 YYNGEE. CDR3 region: CASGGGPLRDEQFF. CDR3 coding DNA: TGTGCCAGCGGTGGGGGACCCCTCCGCGATGAGCAGTTCTTC.

This chain links TRBV4-1 with TRBJ2-3, with 13 bases identical to TRBD2. Trimming at V came to 3 bases and at J to 5 bases, leaving 5 bases not matched to a gene. CDR1 is MGHRA and CDR2 is YSYEKL in the germline V gene. The CDR3 covers 16 residues. This CDR3 reads CASSHGLAGAIDTQYF. The CDR3 nucleotides are TGCGCCAGCAGCCACGGACTAGCGGGGGCCATAGATACGCAGTATTTT.

The chain carries TRBV24-1 and TRBJ2-6; D unresolved. The CDR3 runs to 15 residues. The V and J ends lost 3 bases and 0 bases respectively, with 5 bases between them. Germline CDR1 reads KGHDR; CDR2 reads SFDVKD. The CDR3 nucleotides are TGTGCCACCAGTGATCGTATCTCTGGGGCCAACGTCCTGACTTTC. It codes for CATSDRISGANVLTF.

This clonotype was detected a few times. The V and J genes are TRBV12-3 or TRBV12-4 and TRBJ2-4; TRBD2 matches at 9 bases. The DNA end favors TRBJ2-7, so the J call may be wrong. The CDR3 contains 15 residues. CDR3: CASNRSGGTAYEQYF. The CDR3 DNA follows: TGTGCCAGCAACCGTAGCGGGGGAACCGCCTACGAGCAGTACTTC.

This chain uses TRBV27 with TRBJ1-2; D remains unclear. The CDR3 loop spans 13 amino acids. Germline CDR1 reads MNHEY; CDR2 reads SMNVEV (reference sequence). The germline V and J ends were trimmed by 6 bases and 4 bases, with 12 bases remaining between them. CDR3 residues: CASSLMGPYGYTF. The CDR3 DNA reads TGTGCCAGCAGCCTAATGGGCCCCTATGGCTACACCTTC.

The count of this clonotype is one. The chain has TRBV3-1 and TRBJ2-1; TRBD2 might be the D (6 bases). TRBJ2-7 explains the end of the DNA better; the J call may be wrong. Germline lookup yields CDR1 LGHDT and CDR2 YNNKEL (reference sequence). This CDR3 comprises 16 residues. The CDR3 region is CASSQVLVAAYNEQYF. The CDR3 DNA reads TGTGCCAGCAGCCAAGTTTTGGTAGCGGCTTACAATGAGCAGTACTTC.

In this sample, this clonotype turned up a few times. The chain joins TRBV7-6 to TRBJ2-7; D call uncertain. The CDR3 has 14 residues. Looked up from germline, CDR1 is SGHVS and CDR2 is FNYEAQ. The V end lost 1 base, the J end lost 2 bases, and 9 bases lay between the germline ends. DNA of the CDR3: TGTGCCAGCAGCTTAGAGGCAGTTACCTACGAGCAGTACTTC. Its protein product is CASSLEAVTYEQYF.

Here the CDR3 reads CASSTHGARANVLTF. Here the CDR3 DNA reads TGTGCCAGCAGTACCCACGGGGCCAGGGCCAACGTCCTGACTTTC. The chain couples TRBV27 to TRBJ2-6; D is perhaps TRBD1 or TRBD2 (5 bases each). Germline V gene sequence: CDR1 MNHEY, CDR2 SMNVEV (reference sequence). The CDR3 covers 15 residues. Trimming pared 5 bases from V and 5 bases from J, leaving 13 bases between.

This chain uses TRBV29-1 with TRBJ2-1; 10 bases agree with TRBD2. This CDR3 has 13 amino acids. CDR1 and CDR2 (germline): SQVTM, ANQGSEA. The DNA of the CDR3 is TGCACGACAAGGGTAGCGGGGGGCAATGAGCAGTTCTTC. It is translated as CTTRVAGGNEQFF.

V usage is TRBV2 and J usage is TRBJ2-7; TRBD1 matches 7 bases. V dropped 7 bases and J dropped 2; count of bases not matched to a gene: 11. CDR1 is SNHLY, CDR2 FYNNEI, per germline. CDR3 length: 15 residues. CDR3 coding DNA: TGTGCCAGCAATCAACTGGGACAGAACCCCTACGAGCAGTACTTC. It codes for CASNQLGQNPYEQYF.

This clonotype appeared a few times. J is TRBJ1-1 and V is TRBV7-9, with 7 bases matching TRBD1. V lost 5 bases and J lost 6; bases outside the gene matches: 9. CDR1 and CDR2 (germline): SEHNR, FQNEAQ (reference sequence). The CDR3 is 14 residues long. The CDR3 DNA is TGTGCCAGCAGCCCGACAGGGCCCCAACCTGAAGCTTTCTTT. This sequence encodes CASSPTGPQPEAFF.

The chain has TRBV24-1 and TRBJ2-6, with D possibly matching TRBD1 (6 bases). The V end was cut by 4 bases, the J end by 3 bases, with 12 bases between. This CDR3 region has 16 residues. Per germline, CDR1 KGHDR and CDR2 SFDVKD. This CDR3 reads CATSDTGYGGANVLTF. The DNA of the CDR3 is TGTGCCACCAGTGACACAGGGTATGGTGGGGCCAACGTCCTGACTTTC.

This clonotype was detected only a few times. The J gene is TRBJ1-5, the V gene TRBV9; D gene uncertain. The V gene lost 4 bases and the J gene lost 0 bases, with 14 bases spanning the gap. The CDR3 has 16 amino acids. Germline CDR1 is SGDLS and CDR2 is YYNGEE. As DNA, the CDR3 is TGTGCCAGCAGCCATGGAGCCACTGATAGCAATCAGCCCCAGCATTTT. Translated: CASSHGATDSNQPQHF.

This clonotype was detected a few times. This chain connects TRBV6-2 or TRBV6-3 to TRBJ2-4, with 8 bases lining up with TRBD1. In germline, CDR1 is MNHEY, CDR2 SVGEGT. There are 18 residues in the CDR3. V dropped 0 bases and J dropped 1; count of bases not matched to a gene: 8. The CDR3 region has the DNA TGTGCCAGCAGTTACTCGGATCAGGGGGCGATTGCCAAAAACATTCAGTACTTC. It specifies CASSYSDQGAIAKNIQYF.

This clonotype was seen ten or more times. The rearrangement links TRBV29-1 to TRBJ2-7, with TRBD2 matching 8 bases. V lost 2 bases to trimming and J lost 6 bases; unmatched junction nucleotides: 6. This CDR3 has 13 residues. The germline V gene has CDR1 SQVTM and CDR2 ANQGSEA. The CDR3 region has the DNA TGCAGCGTTGAACGGGAGGGCCTGGGCGAGCAGTACTTC. As protein: CSVEREGLGEQYF.

The V and J genes are TRBV29-1 and TRBJ2-2, with TRBD1 identical over 8 bases. V dropped 3 bases and J dropped 7; count of bases not matched to a gene: 10. Germline CDR1 SQVTM, CDR2 ANQGSEA. The CDR3 totals 15 residues. The CDR3 spells CSVESGQGRIGELFF. The CDR3 nucleotides are TGCAGCGTTGAGTCCGGACAGGGCCGGATCGGGGAGCTGTTTTTT.

CDR3 bases: TGTGCCAGCATGTTGTGGACAGGGTTAAGCCAAGACACTGAAGCTTTCTTT. Its translation: CASMLWTGLSQDTEAFF. The V call is TRBV19, the J call TRBJ1-1; 8 nucleotides agree with TRBD1. J was trimmed by 3 bases and V by 9 bases; bases with no gene match: 18. The germline gives CDR1 LNHDA, CDR2 SQIVND (reference sequence). The CDR3 is made up of 17 amino acids.

Comment on this clonotype: Possible read error: a much larger clone is one base away. V usage is TRBV29-1 and J usage is TRBJ2-5, with TRBD2 identical over 11 bases. CDR1 and CDR2 from the germline V gene are SQVTM and ANQGSEA. The CDR3 has 14 residues. The CDR3 DNA is TGCAGCGCCACCCGACTAGCGGGGCTAGAGACCCGGTACTTC. This gives the protein CSATRLAGLETRYF.

This clonotype showed up just a few times. The chain links TRBV9 to TRBJ1-5; D gene unclear. The CDR3 loop spans 14 amino acids. Trimming removed 1 base from V and 0 bases from J, with 5 bases in between. Germline-derived CDR1 and CDR2 are SGDLS and YYNGEE. In nucleotides, the CDR3 is TGTGCCAGCAGCGTATCCCTTAGCAATCAGCCCCAGCATTTT. Encoded protein: CASSVSLSNQPQHF.

The chain recombines TRBV12-3 or TRBV12-4 with TRBJ2-5; 8 bases fit TRBD1. The CDR3 is 13 residues long. The J segment lost 6 bases and the V segment lost 5 bases, leaving 5 bases of the junction unmatched. CDR3 protein: CASSPDRVKTQYF. In DNA, the CDR3 is TGTGCCAGCAGTCCGGACAGGGTGAAGACCCAGTACTTC.

The chain recombines TRBV28 with TRBJ1-6; no definite D call. Per germline, CDR1 MDHEN and CDR2 SYDVKM. The CDR3 totals 16 residues. Deletions cut 7 bases from V and 4 bases from J, with 17 bases between. The CDR3 reads CASTPATSWYNSPLHF. The CDR3 nucleotides read TGTGCCAGCACCCCGGCTACATCCTGGTATAATTCACCCCTCCACTTT.